This TCR beta chain was identified in a study of T cell responses to AZD1222 COVID-19 vaccine. Overall study findings and caveats: Repertoire collection took place solely once the T cell response had peaked.

Of note for this clone: The target antigen is unknown.

Data came from immunoSEQ multiplex PCR; TCRdb stores just in-frame clones and leaves some out. The sample has about 150,000 clones, around 90% seen once; the top ten hold 4.5% to 6.5%. V was trimmed by 2 bases and J by 1 base, leaving 12 bases between them. The CDR3 totals 15 residues. CDR1 and CDR2 (germline): SEHNR, FQNEAQ (reference sequence). The chain couples TRBV7-9 to TRBJ2-7, with D maybe TRBD1 (5 bases). Sequencing used peripheral blood, obtained on day 0 of AZD1222 vaccination. The clonotype originates from an adult in good health. The CDR3 loop reads CASSLMDTLSYEQYF. The CDR3 nucleotides read TGTGCCAGCAGCTTAATGGACACCCTATCCTACGAGCAGTACTTC.